This T cell receptor (beta chain) was retrieved from a study of cytomegalovirus exposure and HLA in healthy donors. General observations from the study: Listed as cytomegalovirus-associated were over 150 TCR beta chains. One later analysis, an examination of the approximately 120 validation repertoires, found that first-cohort TCR clusters tended to co-occur in them. Testing in vitro showed a few CMV-associated chains specific for CMV antigens.

This clone occurred once. Its antigen is undetermined. Germline values: CDR1 SGDLS, CDR2 YYNGEE. This CDR3 is built from 14 residues. V lost 0 bases and J lost 5; bases outside the gene matches: 3. The donors were members of the approximately 120-subject validation cohort (separate from the approximately 670-subject first cohort). Data came from immunoSEQ multiplex PCR; TCRdb stores just in-frame clones and leaves some out. The sample contains 68,000 or so clones, about 91% of which appear only once. J is TRBJ2-7 and V is TRBV9, with 9 bases that match TRBD1. The source is a man aged 18-30 years in good health and CMV-seronegative. Material: PBMCs. The CDR3 sequence: CASSVGQGVHEQYF. The CDR3 DNA reads TGTGCCAGCAGCGTAGGACAGGGGGTCCACGAGCAGTACTTC.